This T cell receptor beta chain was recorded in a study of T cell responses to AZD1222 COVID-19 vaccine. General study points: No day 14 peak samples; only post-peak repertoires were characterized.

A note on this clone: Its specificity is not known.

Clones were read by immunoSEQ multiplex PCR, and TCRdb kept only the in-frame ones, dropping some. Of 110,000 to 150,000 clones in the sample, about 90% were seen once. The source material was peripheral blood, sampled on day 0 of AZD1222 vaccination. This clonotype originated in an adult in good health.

The CDR3 DNA sequence: TGTGCCATCAGTGAAGGCGGGGACGGCCTTCATTTT. Encoded protein: CAISEGGDGLHF. The chain combines TRBV10-3 with TRBJ1-5; TRBD1 is a possible D gene (5 bases). The germline V gene encodes CDR1 ENHRY and CDR2 SYGVKD. The CDR3 has 12 residues. Trimming removed 3 bases from V and 16 bases from J, with 16 bases in between.